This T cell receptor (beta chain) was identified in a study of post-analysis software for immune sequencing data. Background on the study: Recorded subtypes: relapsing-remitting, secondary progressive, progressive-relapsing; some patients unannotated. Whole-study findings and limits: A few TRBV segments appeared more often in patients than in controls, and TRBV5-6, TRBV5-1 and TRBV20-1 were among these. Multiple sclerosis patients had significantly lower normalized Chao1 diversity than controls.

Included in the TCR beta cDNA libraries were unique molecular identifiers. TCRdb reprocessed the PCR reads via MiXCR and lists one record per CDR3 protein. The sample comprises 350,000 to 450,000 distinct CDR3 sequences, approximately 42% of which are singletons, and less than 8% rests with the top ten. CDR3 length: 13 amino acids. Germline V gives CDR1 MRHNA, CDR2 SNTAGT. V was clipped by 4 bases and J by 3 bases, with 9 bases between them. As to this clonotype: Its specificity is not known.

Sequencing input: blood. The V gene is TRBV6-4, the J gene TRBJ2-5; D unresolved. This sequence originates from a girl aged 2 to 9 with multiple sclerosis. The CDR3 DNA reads TGTGCCAGCAGTGCAGCCTCAGAAGAGACCCAGTACTTC. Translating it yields CASSAASEETQYF.